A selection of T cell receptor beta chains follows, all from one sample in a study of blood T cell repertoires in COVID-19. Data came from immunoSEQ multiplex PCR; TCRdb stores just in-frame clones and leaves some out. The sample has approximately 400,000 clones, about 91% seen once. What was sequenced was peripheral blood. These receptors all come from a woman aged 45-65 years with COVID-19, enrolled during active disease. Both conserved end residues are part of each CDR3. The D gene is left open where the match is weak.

CDR3 protein: CASRWDRAHNSPLHF
D gene: TRBD1
J gene: TRBJ1-6
V gene: TRBV2

CDR3 protein: CASSIGFGGDNYGYTF
D gene: -
J gene: TRBJ1-2
V gene: TRBV19

CDR3 protein: CASSISGRGSYNEQFF
D gene: -
J gene: TRBJ2-1
V gene: TRBV3-1/TRBV3-2

CDR3 protein: CASSSGAYEQYF
D gene: -
J gene: TRBJ2-7
V gene: TRBV28

CDR3 protein: CASSAPAVWKAAANYGYTF
D gene: -
J gene: TRBJ1-2
V gene: TRBV2

CDR3 protein: CATKSGGTQYF
D gene: TRBD2
J gene: TRBJ2-3
V gene: TRBV2

CDR3 protein: CASSVVPGTGELFF
D gene: -
J gene: TRBJ2-2
V gene: TRBV9

CDR3 protein: CASSLGLAGGQTDTQYF
D gene: TRBD2
J gene: TRBJ2-3
V gene: TRBV6-2/TRBV6-3

CDR3 protein: CASRPGTGAYGYTF
D gene: TRBD1
J gene: TRBJ1-2
V gene: TRBV27

CDR3 protein: CASSLRPGERDTQYF
D gene: -
J gene: TRBJ2-3
V gene: TRBV5-1

CDR3 protein: CASSSEAWTGELFF
D gene: -
J gene: TRBJ2-2
V gene: TRBV7-6

CDR3 protein: CASSWQSRGSTDTQYF
D gene: -
J gene: TRBJ2-3
V gene: TRBV27

CDR3 protein: CASSEARPPSSEFF
D gene: -
J gene: TRBJ2-1
V gene: TRBV2

CDR3 protein: CASSQDGLAGGQDTQYF
D gene: TRBD2
J gene: TRBJ2-3
V gene: TRBV4-1

CDR3 protein: CASSLNRYYEQYF
D gene: -
J gene: TRBJ2-7
V gene: TRBV27

CDR3 protein: CASSPQTGTGELFF
D gene: -
J gene: TRBJ2-2
V gene: TRBV18

CDR3 protein: CASSGRQGLTPGELFF
D gene: TRBD1
J gene: TRBJ2-2
V gene: TRBV9

CDR3 protein: CASSPGHANYGYTF
D gene: -
J gene: TRBJ1-2
V gene: TRBV7-9

CDR3 protein: CASSFLLQAESSYEQYF
D gene: -
J gene: TRBJ2-7
V gene: TRBV28

CDR3 protein: CASTYWGTGENTEAFF
D gene: TRBD1
J gene: TRBJ1-1
V gene: TRBV7-9

CDR3 protein: CACLLGELFF
D gene: -
J gene: TRBJ2-2
V gene: TRBV30

CDR3 protein: CASSRESLDGTIYF
D gene: -
J gene: TRBJ1-3
V gene: TRBV5-1

CDR3 protein: CATSDPQGTGTDTQYF
D gene: -
J gene: TRBJ2-3
V gene: TRBV24-1

CDR3 protein: CASSLGGRGRTDTQYF
D gene: -
J gene: TRBJ2-3
V gene: TRBV7-2